This T cell receptor (beta chain) was captured in a study of blood T cell repertoires in COVID-19. Whole-study context: Sources were T cells, B-cell-depleted T cells, or PBMCs; the material itself was cDNA or gDNA.

The germline gives CDR1 MNHEY, CDR2 SMNVEV (reference sequence). Deletions cut 6 bases from V and 7 bases from J, with 10 bases between. The CDR3 is 13 residues long. In the authors' workflow: The authors estimated nucleated cell counts from reference gene primer amplification. The method was immunoSEQ multiplex PCR; TCRdb's version includes in-frame clones alone and lacks a portion of them. V and J calls and clone size are given by that table; D and trimming were obtained from the DNA. The sample includes more than 300,000 clones, 88% of them seen just once. The TCR was taken from a woman between 25 and 40 years old with COVID-19, enrolled during active disease. The sequenced sample was peripheral blood. The rearrangement joins TRBV27 to TRBJ1-6; a weak D match, TRBD1 (6 bases). CDR3 residues: CASRGQGNSPLHF. The DNA of the CDR3 is TGTGCCAGCAGGGGACAAGGGAATTCACCCCTCCACTTT.